This paragraph covers one T cell receptor beta chain sequence. The data derive from a study of blood T cell repertoires in COVID-19. This CDR3 is 14 amino acids long. V was cut by 0 bases and J by 6 bases, with 9 bases left in between. CDR1 and CDR2 from the germline V gene are SGHVS and FNYEAQ. Data came from immunoSEQ multiplex PCR; TCRdb stores just in-frame clones and leaves some out. The sample has some 24,000 clones, 80% to 90% seen once. Sequenced input: peripheral blood. The clonotype comes from a human donor in a cohort sampled during active COVID-19. This chain links TRBV7-6 with TRBJ1-5, with unresolved D. The CDR3 is CASSLAPLPQPQHF. The DNA for the CDR3 is TGTGCCAGCAGCTTAGCCCCCCTACCTCAGCCCCAGCATTTT.